Reported below is one T cell receptor (beta chain). The data are from a study of CD8+ T cells in alopecia areata. Germline V lookup: CDR1 PRHDT, CDR2 FYEKMQ (reference sequence). After removal of 2 bases from V and 2 bases from J, the junction contained 14 bases not matched to a gene. There are 19 residues in the CDR3. Extraction and reverse transcription of RNA yielded cDNA as the sequencing template. Generated by immunoSEQ multiplex PCR, the TCRdb table keeps only in-frame clones and is missing some. The table includes 140,000 to 150,000 clones, about 60% detected once. PBMCs were stained for CD3, CD4 and CD8, and CD4+ and CD8+ T cells were sorted.

This chain uses TRBV13 with TRBJ2-1; 8 bases map to TRBD2. The specimen was CD4+ T cells sorted from blood, collected at week 0. This receptor was identified in a human donor with alopecia areata. The CDR3 sequence is CASSLRVLRVAGTYNEQFF. In nucleotides, the CDR3 is TGTGCCAGCAGCTTACGCGTCCTCCGGGTAGCGGGGACCTACAATGAGCAGTTCTTC.